One sample yielded the 3 T cell receptor beta chains listed below, sequenced in a study of T cells in Graves' hyperthyroidism and ophthalmopathy. Authors of the study amplified TCR beta CDR3 regions from RNA transcripts. The HTBI primer set was used in a first-round RT-PCR of the TCR CDR3. Via MiXCR, TCRdb re-called the multiplex PCR reads, giving one row per CDR3 protein. The sample lists approximately 740,000 distinct CDR3 sequences, around 15% seen once, with roughly 10% in the top ten. The sample was blood. The receptors shown here come from a woman aged 18-29 years with Graves' hyperthyroidism.

Points on this clonotype: The junction departs from the called germline gene at one end, perhaps through a read error. V is TRBV12-3 or TRBV12-4 and J is TRBJ2-7; the match to TRBD2 covers 10 bases. The CDR3 is 15 amino acids. CDR3 sequence (DNA): TGCGCCAGCAGAATGACTAGCGGGTCAACCTACGAGCAGTACTTC. This encodes CASRMTSGSTYEQYF.

As concerns this clonotype: At one end the junction does not follow the germline gene, possibly because of a read error. The rearrangement links TRBV5-1 to TRBJ2-3; D is unresolved. CDR1 is SGHRS, CDR2 YFSETQ, per germline. The CDR3 is 12 amino acids. CDR3 amino acids: CAGSLGTDTQYF. The CDR3 DNA follows: TGCGCCGGCAGCTTGGGGACAGATACGCAGTATTTT.

The chain combines TRBV29-1 with TRBJ2-2; D ambiguous. The CDR3 extends over 13 amino acids. Looked up from germline, CDR1 is SQVTM and CDR2 is ANQGSEA. Trimming left V 3 bases short and J 2 bases short, with 7 bases between. In DNA, the CDR3 is TGCAGCGTTGAGCAAACAAACACCGGGGAGCTGTTTTTT. Its protein is CSVEQTNTGELFF.